The following is a TCR beta chain sequence with its context. Its antigen is not identified. This entry comes from a study of identical twins. CDR1 GTSNPN and CDR2 SVGIG come from the germline V gene (reference sequence). V lost 0 bases and J 3 bases, leaving 15 bases between the germline ends. The CDR3 totals 15 residues. Study-wide results and caveats: Insertions were fewer in abundant cord blood beta clonotypes, whereas memory repertoires showed none of this pattern.

TCRdb analysed the 5' RACE reads with MiXCR anew, one entry per CDR3 protein. The table shows roughly 1.6 million distinct CDR3 sequences, with roughly a third occurring only once. This sequence joins TRBV30 and TRBJ2-7; D gene uncertain. Sequenced input: cord blood. This sequence originates from a newborn girl in good health. The CDR3 loop is CAWSVHRRPNYEQYF. CDR3 in DNA: TGTGCCTGGAGTGTACATCGGCGGCCTAACTACGAGCAGTACTTC.